This is a list of T cell receptor beta chains from one sample in a study of blood T cells in healthy people across ages. TCRdb itself ran the 5' RACE reads through MiXCR, one entry per CDR3 protein. Among over 300,000 distinct CDR3 sequences listed, about 52% were seen once. The specimen was blood. These receptors were taken from a man in his sixties in good health. The CDR3 runs from the conserved cysteine through the conserved F or W.

>12|TRBV20-1
CSARGTYGEQYF
>15|TRBV3-1
CASSQELAGGDEQFF
>16|TRBV6-2/TRBV6-3
CASSRAGGTVNTEAFF
>13|TRBV29-1
CSVGSGRAYEQYF
>13|TRBV15
CATAPDINYGYTF
>16|TRBV11-2
CASSAQGRARTDTQYF
>13|TRBV27
CASRLNWANEQFF
>15|TRBV10-3
CATRPGTGSYNEQFF
>13|TRBV5-5
CASSKGRPWEQYF
>16|TRBV5-4
CASSLDPQRYSYGYTF
>14|TRBV2
CASSRTEMNTEAFF
>16|TRBV6-6
CASTYPFQGRSTEAFF
>14|TRBV28
CASSSPLAGETQYF
>19|TRBV4-1
CASSQDGGSRSGSSYEQYF
>14|TRBV29-1
CSVSGTGGSKEQFF
>17|TRBV20-1
CSARDSGLAGSINEQFF
>15|TRBV28
CASSLITSGKGEQYF
>11|TRBV6-2/TRBV6-3
CASSIRLEQYF
>13|TRBV5-8
CASSHEQGYEQYF
>17|TRBV27
CASSLLAVRASTDTQYF
>15|TRBV16
CASSHQRGGYNEQFF
>15|TRBV2
CASSGGRKANYGYTF
>16|TRBV20-1
CSAPLRQGSAYNEQFF
>11|TRBV5-1
CASSLMETQYF
>15|TRBV5-1
CASSPGTGRAYEQYF
>14|TRBV4-3
CASSWGRGQETQYF
>17|TRBV7-2
CASSLGGLASTFYEQYF
>11|TRBV5-1
CASEVGDTQYF
>13|TRBV9
CASSVESSGEQYF
>16|TRBV5-5
CASSPGQGWTNYGYTF
>12|TRBV28
CANSPVRETQYF